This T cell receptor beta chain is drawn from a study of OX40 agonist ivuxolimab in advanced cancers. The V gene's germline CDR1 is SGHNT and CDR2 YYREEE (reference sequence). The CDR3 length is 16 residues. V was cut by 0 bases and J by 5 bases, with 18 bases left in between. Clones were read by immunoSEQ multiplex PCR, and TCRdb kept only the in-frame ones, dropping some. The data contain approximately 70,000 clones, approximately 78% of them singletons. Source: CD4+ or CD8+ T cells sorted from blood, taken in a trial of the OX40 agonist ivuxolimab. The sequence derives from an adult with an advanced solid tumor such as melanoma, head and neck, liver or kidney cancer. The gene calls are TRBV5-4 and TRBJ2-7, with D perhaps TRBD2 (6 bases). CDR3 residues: CASSLAPGAQVDEQYF. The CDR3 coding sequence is TGTGCCAGCAGCTTGGCTCCGGGAGCGCAAGTAGACGAGCAGTACTTC.